This TCR beta chain was sequenced in a study of beta chain features in type 1 diabetes. Study summary: The number of sorted cells examined across all samples was 107,917,701.

Using CD45RO/CCR7/CD25/CD127/CD95/CD27, CD4+ naive, central memory, regulatory and stem cell-like memory cells were sorted. Purity of each sorted population was above 95%. Notes on the study in general: Any PCR bias toward short templates would affect both groups alike.

With respect to this clone: What it binds is unknown.

The authors reverse transcribed all of the isolated RNA, so sequencing captured expressed TCRB transcripts. Some clones are missing from TCRdb's copy, which holds only in-frame ones; the method was immunoSEQ multiplex PCR. The sample carries 390,000 or so clones, roughly 13% recorded once. This TCR was recovered from a man aged 25 to 45 in good health. Material: naive CD4+ T cells from blood.

CDR3 region: CASSGNRFTGGTDTQYF. The CDR3 DNA reads TGTGCCAGCAGTGGCAACAGGTTTACGGGGGGCACAGATACGCAGTATTTT. This chain links TRBV6-1 with TRBJ2-3, with D possibly being TRBD2 (6 bases). Between the trimmed V and J ends, which lost 4 bases and 1 base, there was a span of 18 bases. Germline CDR1 reads MNHNS; CDR2 reads SASEGT. The CDR3 loop spans 17 amino acids.